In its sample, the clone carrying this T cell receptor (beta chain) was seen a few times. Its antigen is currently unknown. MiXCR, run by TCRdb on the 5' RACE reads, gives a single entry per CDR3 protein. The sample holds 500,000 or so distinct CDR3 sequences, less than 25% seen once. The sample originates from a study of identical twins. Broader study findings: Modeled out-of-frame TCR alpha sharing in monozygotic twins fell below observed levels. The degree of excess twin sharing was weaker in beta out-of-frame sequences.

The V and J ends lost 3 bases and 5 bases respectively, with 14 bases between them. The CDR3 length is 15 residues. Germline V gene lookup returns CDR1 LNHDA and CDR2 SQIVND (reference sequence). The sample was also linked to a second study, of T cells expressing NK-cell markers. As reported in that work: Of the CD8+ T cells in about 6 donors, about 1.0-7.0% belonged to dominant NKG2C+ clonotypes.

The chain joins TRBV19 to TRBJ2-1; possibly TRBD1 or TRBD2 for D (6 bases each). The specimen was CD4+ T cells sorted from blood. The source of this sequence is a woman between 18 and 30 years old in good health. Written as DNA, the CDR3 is TGTGCCAGTAGTATCGTGGGGGGCATGCACAATGAGCAGTTCTTC. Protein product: CASSIVGGMHNEQFF.